The 7 T cell receptor beta chains reported below all come from one sample, sequenced in a study of blood T cells in healthy people across ages. Using a J-beta primer mix together with a sample-barcoded 5' primer, a second PCR was run for 7 to 11 cycles. MiXCR, applied by TCRdb to the 5' RACE reads, yields one record per CDR3 protein. The data show about 1.6 million distinct CDR3 sequences, with almost 35% seen just once and around 11% held by the top ten. Material: blood. The receptors stem from a woman younger than 45 in good health.

This clonotype was picked up many times. V and J are TRBV25-1 and TRBJ2-5, with 10 bases aligning to TRBD2. CDR1 and CDR2 (germline): MGHDK, SYGVNS. Unmatched junction bases numbered 7, after V lost 3 bases and J lost 6 bases. This CDR3 is 15 amino acids long. For the CDR3, the DNA is TGTGCCAGCAGTGACAAGCGGGAGGGCCGGAAGACCCAGTACTTC. Its protein product is CASSDKREGRKTQYF.

As for this clonotype: At one end the junction does not follow the germline gene, possibly because of a read error. J is TRBJ2-7 and V is TRBV20-1; 16 bases map to TRBD2. CDR1 is DFQATT and CDR2 is SNEGSKA in the germline V gene (reference sequence). The CDR3 has 16 residues. The CDR3 is CCAAGTSGRGTYEQYF. The CDR3 nucleotides read TGCTGTGCTGCCGGGACTAGCGGGAGGGGGACCTACGAGCAGTACTTC.

The rearrangement links TRBV6-2 or TRBV6-3 to TRBJ1-2; tentatively, D is TRBD1 (6 bases). The CDR3 covers 14 residues. Looked up from germline, CDR1 is MNHEY and CDR2 is SVGEGT. Trimming pared 4 bases from V and 8 bases from J, leaving 17 bases between. As DNA, the CDR3 is TGTGCCAGCAGTTTCCTACAGGGTACAATCGGCTACACCTTC. This codes for CASSFLQGTIGYTF.

In regard to this clonotype: This may come from a read error, since a much larger clone is one base off. The chain recombines TRBV29-1 with TRBJ1-2, with a tentative D call TRBD1 (6 bases). V was trimmed by 7 bases and J by 2 bases, leaving 14 bases between them. There are 13 residues in the CDR3. The germline V gene encodes CDR1 SQVTM and CDR2 ANQGSEA. CDR3 sequence (DNA): TGCAGCGCTGGGAGGACAGCGAACTATGGCTACACCTTC. Its protein product is CSAGRTANYGYTF.

The chain recombines TRBV9 with TRBJ2-5; 8 bases match TRBD2. This CDR3 comprises 13 residues. V shed 6 bases and J 4 bases; nucleotides not matched to a gene: 5. Germline lookup yields CDR1 SGDLS and CDR2 YYNGEE. CDR3: CASNGRAGETQYF. CDR3 sequence (DNA): TGTGCCAGCAACGGGAGGGCCGGAGAGACCCAGTACTTC. The complete variable domain, with remaining parts taken from reference TRBV9 and TRBJ2-5, reads DSGVTQTPKHLITATGQRVTLRCSPRSGDLSVYWYQQSLDQGLQFLIQYYNGEERAKGNILERFSAQQFPDLHSELNLSSLELGDSALYFCASNGRAGETQYFGPGTRLLVL.

This chain links TRBV7-9 with TRBJ2-6, with a tentative D call TRBD1 (6 bases). Trimming pared 5 bases from V and 2 bases from J, leaving 10 bases between. Germline lookup yields CDR1 SEHNR and CDR2 FQNEAQ (reference sequence). The CDR3 spans 15 residues. The CDR3 coding sequence is TGTGCCAGCAGCATACAGGGTCCTGGGGCCAACGTCCTGACTTTC. This gives the protein CASSIQGPGANVLTF.

The chain joins TRBV4-1 to TRBJ1-5; D possibly corresponds to TRBD1 (5 bases). The germline V gene encodes CDR1 MGHRA and CDR2 YSYEKL. The CDR3 is 16 residues long. The ends were cut back, 0 bases at V and 2 bases at J, with 11 bases in the middle. CDR3 coding DNA: TGCGCCAGCAGCCAAGATCGAGGGGTGGGCAATCAGCCCCAGCATTTT. Its translation is CASSQDRGVGNQPQHF.